This TCR beta chain was recovered during a study of blood T cell repertoires in COVID-19 (dated by TCRdb to the early 2020s). For the wider study: Samples from collaborators originated in the United States, Italy and Spain and spanned both the acute and convalescent phases of COVID-19. The material from the prospective study consisted of cDNA or gDNA derived from T cells, B-cell-depleted T cells, or PBMCs. The dataset comprised deeply sampled blood TCRbeta repertoires from subjects exposed to, actively infected with, or recovered from COVID-19. The repertoires were released in a freely available public database intended as a resource for research on the immune response to SARS-CoV-2. The samples were drawn from the first 160 participants of the ongoing ImmuneRACE study and from some 1,300 subjects provided by 6 global collaborators. Nearly every sample came with metadata listing a de-identified subject ID, COVID-19 status, age in years and sex. Where available, HLA class I and class II types were taken from metadata supplied by the sample provider and were not determined by assay-based typing.

TCRbeta CDR3 regions were amplified from genomic DNA using the immunoSEQ Assay, a bias-controlled multiplex PCR. Concerning the study's data processing: The number of nucleated cells in each sample was estimated by amplification of reference gene primers within the assay. To quantify the absolute abundance of each unique TCRbeta CDR3 rearrangement, sequence reads were collapsed and filtered. For each sample, productive Simpson clonality was calculated by taking the square root of Simpson's diversity index across productive rearrangements. TCRdb took this table from immuneACCESS and kept in-frame rearrangements with V and J called. Such tables lack part of the clones; where checked against another copy, unresolved V genes explain under half of the gap, and the rest is unexplained. That table supplies the V and J calls and clone size; D and trimming were determined from the DNA. The sample includes approximately 270,000 clones, with about 90% observed a single time. The ten largest account for about 4% of the sample.

In the prospective study, participants were 18 to 89 years old, resided in approximately 22 geographic areas of the United States, and were enrolled through a virtual design. In the prospective study, participants were assigned to cohorts based on the clinical history participants reported in a screening survey and a study questionnaire. In the prospective study, mobile phlebotomists collected whole blood, serum and a nasopharyngeal or oropharyngeal swab from each participant. Additional blood draws and questionnaires over an approximately 2-month period could optionally be provided by prospective study participants. Before DNA extraction, blood samples from the prospective study were shipped at room temperature or frozen. This clone occurred a few times. Its specific antigen is unknown. No base quality values were provided; no much bigger clone lies one nucleotide off. CDR1 MNHEY and CDR2 SVGAGI were looked up in the germline V gene. Germline trimming amounts to 6 bases on V and 8 bases on J, with 12 as the count of junction bases outside the gene matches. The CDR3 covers 15 residues, taking in both the cysteine and the phenylalanine. Left in the record is the CDR3 DNA by itself, 45 bases read in frame from the first base.

Results the study describes overall, beyond this receptor: The quantity of clinical and demographic metadata differed by source and by participant and was supplied without curation.

The chain was built from TRBV6-5 and TRBJ2-1; 8 central bases correspond to TRBD1. The sequence was collected from a woman between 25 and 40 years old with acute COVID-19. Sequences were obtained from PBMCs or T cells enriched from blood (not recorded which). The CDR3 corresponds to CASRTISQGVHEQFF. The sequenced DNA is TGTGCCAGCAGAACTATTTCACAGGGGGTACATGAGCAGTTCTTC.